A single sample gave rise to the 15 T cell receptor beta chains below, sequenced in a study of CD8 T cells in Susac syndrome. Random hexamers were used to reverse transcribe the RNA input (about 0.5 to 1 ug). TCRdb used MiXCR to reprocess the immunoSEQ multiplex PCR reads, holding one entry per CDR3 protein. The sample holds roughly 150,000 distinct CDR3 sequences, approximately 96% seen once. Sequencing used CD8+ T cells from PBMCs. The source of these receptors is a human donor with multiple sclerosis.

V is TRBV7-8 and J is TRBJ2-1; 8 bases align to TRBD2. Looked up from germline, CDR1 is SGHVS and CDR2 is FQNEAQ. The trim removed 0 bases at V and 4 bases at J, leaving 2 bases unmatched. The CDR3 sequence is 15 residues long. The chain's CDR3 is CASSLAGGVYNEQFF. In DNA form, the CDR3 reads TGTGCCAGCAGCTTAGCCGGGGGGGTATACAATGAGCAGTTCTTC.

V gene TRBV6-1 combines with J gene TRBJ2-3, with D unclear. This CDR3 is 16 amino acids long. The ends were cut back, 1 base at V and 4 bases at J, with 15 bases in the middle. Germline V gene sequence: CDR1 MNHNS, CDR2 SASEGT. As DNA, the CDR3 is TGTGCCAGCAGTGAAGAAGGATACAACTCGGCAGATACGCAGTATTTT. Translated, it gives CASSEEGYNSADTQYF.

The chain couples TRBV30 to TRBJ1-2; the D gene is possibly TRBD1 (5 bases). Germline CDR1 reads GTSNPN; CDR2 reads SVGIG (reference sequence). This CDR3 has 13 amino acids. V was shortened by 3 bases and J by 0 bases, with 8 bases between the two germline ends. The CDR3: CAWRDKANYGYTF. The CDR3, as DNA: TGTGCCTGGAGGGACAAAGCTAACTATGGCTACACCTTC.

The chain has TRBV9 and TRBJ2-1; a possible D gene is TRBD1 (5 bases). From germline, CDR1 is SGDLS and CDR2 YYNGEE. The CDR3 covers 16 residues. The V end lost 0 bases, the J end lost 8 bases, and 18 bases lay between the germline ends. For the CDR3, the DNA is TGTGCCAGCAGCGTAGAGGGCCAGGGTCCTGTGTATGAGCAGTTCTTC. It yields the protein CASSVEGQGPVYEQFF.

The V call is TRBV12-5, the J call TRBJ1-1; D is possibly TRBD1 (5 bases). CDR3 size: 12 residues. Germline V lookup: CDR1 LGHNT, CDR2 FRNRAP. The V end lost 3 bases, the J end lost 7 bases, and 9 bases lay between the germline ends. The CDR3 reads CASGFSGREAFF. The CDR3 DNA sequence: TGTGCTAGTGGTTTCTCAGGGCGTGAAGCTTTCTTT.

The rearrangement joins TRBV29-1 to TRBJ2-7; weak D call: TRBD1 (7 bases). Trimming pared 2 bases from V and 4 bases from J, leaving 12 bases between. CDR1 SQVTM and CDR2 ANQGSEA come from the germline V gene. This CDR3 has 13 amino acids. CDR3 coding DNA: TGCAGCGTTGAAACAGGGGAGGAGTACGAGCAGTACTTC. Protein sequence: CSVETGEEYEQYF.

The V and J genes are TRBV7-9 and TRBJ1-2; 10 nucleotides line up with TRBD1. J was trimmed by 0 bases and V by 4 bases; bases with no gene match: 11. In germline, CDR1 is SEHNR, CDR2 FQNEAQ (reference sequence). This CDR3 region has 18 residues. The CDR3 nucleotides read TGTGCCAGCAGCTCAGGGGACAGGGGACGACAAACTAACTATGGCTACACCTTC. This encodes CASSSGDRGRQTNYGYTF. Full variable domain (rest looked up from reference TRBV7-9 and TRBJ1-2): DTGVSQNPRHKITKRGQNVTFRCDPISEHNRLYWYRQTLGQGPEFLTYFQNEAQLEKSRLLSDRFSAERPKGSFSTLEIQRTEQGDSAMYLCASSSGDRGRQTNYGYTFGSGTRLTVV.

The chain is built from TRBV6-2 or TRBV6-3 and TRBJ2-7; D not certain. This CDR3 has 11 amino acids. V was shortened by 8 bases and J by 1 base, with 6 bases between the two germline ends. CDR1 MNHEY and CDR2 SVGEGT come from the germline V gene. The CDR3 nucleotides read TGTGCCAGCGGGGTTTCCTACGAGCAGTACTTC. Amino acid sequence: CASGVSYEQYF.

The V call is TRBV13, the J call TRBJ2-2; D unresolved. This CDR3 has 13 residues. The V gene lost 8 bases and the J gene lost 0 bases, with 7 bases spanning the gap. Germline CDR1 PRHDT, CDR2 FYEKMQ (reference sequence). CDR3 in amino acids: CASGPANTGELFF. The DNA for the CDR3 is TGTGCCAGCGGGCCCGCGAACACCGGGGAGCTGTTTTTT.

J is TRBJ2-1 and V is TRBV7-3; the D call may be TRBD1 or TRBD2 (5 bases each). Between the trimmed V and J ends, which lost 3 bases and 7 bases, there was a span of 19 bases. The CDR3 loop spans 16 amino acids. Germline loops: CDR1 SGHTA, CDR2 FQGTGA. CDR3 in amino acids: CASSFSRGEGENEQFF. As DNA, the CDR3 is TGTGCCAGCAGCTTTTCCCGGGGCGAAGGGGAGAATGAGCAGTTCTTC.

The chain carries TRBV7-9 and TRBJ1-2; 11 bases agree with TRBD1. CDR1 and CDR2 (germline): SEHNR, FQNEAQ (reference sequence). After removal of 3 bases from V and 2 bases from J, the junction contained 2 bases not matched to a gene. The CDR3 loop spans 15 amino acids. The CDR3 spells CASSLRTGGNYGYTF. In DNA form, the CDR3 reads TGTGCCAGCAGCTTGAGGACAGGGGGCAACTATGGCTACACCTTC.

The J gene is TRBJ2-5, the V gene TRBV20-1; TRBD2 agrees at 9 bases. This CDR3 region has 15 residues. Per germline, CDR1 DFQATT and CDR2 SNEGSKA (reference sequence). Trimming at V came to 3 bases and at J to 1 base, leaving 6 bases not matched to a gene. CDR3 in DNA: TGCAGTGCTAGGTCTAGCGGGGCAATCCAAGAGACCCAGTACTTC. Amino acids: CSARSSGAIQETQYF.

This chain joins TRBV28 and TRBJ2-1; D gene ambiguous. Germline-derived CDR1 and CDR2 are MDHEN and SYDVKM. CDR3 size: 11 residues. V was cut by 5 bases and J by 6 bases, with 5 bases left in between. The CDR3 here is CASSIFNEQFF. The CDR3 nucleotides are TGTGCCAGCAGTATTTTCAATGAGCAGTTCTTC.

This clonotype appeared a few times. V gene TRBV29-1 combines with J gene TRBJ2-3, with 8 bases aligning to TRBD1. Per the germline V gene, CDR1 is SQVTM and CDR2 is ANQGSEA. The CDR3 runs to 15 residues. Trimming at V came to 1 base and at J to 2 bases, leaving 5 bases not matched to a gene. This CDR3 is CSVEGQGASTDTQYF. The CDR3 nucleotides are TGCAGCGTTGAAGGGCAGGGGGCCTCCACAGATACGCAGTATTTT.

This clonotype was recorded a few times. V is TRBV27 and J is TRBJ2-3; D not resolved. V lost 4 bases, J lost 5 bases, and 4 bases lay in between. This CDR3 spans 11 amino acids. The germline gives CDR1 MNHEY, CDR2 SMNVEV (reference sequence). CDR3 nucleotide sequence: TGTGCCAGCAGTTGGGGAGATACGCAGTATTTT. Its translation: CASSWGDTQYF.